Below, 31 T cell receptor beta chains from the same sample are listed, as sequenced in a study of cytomegalovirus exposure and HLA in healthy donors. The PCR was carried out with 60 Vbeta primers and 13 Jbeta primers. Profiling relied on immunoSEQ multiplex PCR, and the TCRdb table lists in-frame clones only, not all of them. Among under 250,000 clones listed, 82% were seen once. Sequencing was done on a sample of PBMCs. These receptors all come from a woman between 40 and 50 years old in good health and CMV-seronegative.

The chain recombines TRBV27 with TRBJ2-7; TRBD2 might be the D (8 bases). The CDR3 has 15 residues. V gave up 1 base and J gave up 2 bases, with 12 bases separating them. Per the germline V gene, CDR1 is MNHEY and CDR2 is SMNVEV (reference sequence). The CDR3 DNA follows: TGTGCCAGCAGTTTATTAGCGGGACAGACCTACGAGCAGTACTTC. Protein: CASSLLAGQTYEQYF.

The chain uses TRBV28 and TRBJ1-5; D gene ambiguous. The CDR3 loop spans 12 amino acids. Per the germline V gene, CDR1 is MDHEN and CDR2 is SYDVKM. The germline V and J ends were trimmed by 2 bases and 6 bases, with 5 bases remaining between them. CDR3 nucleotides: TGTGCCAGCAGTTTAAAGCCTCAGCCCCAGCATTTT. Residues: CASSLKPQPQHF.

The rearrangement uses TRBV9 and TRBJ2-2, with D possibly being TRBD1 (5 bases). CDR1 and CDR2 from the germline V gene are SGDLS and YYNGEE. This CDR3 is built from 14 residues. V gave up 6 bases and J gave up 6 bases, with 15 bases separating them. The CDR3 coding sequence is TGTGCCAGCACAACAGGCTACCTCGCCGGGGAGCTGTTTTTT. This gives the protein CASTTGYLAGELFF. The whole variable domain, remainder taken from reference TRBV9 and TRBJ2-2, is DSGVTQTPKHLITATGQRVTLRCSPRSGDLSVYWYQQSLDQGLQFLIQYYNGEERAKGNILERFSAQQFPDLHSELNLSSLELGDSALYFCASTTGYLAGELFFGEGSRLTVL.

V and J are TRBV10-3 and TRBJ2-4; 7 positions match TRBD1. Looked up from germline, CDR1 is ENHRY and CDR2 is SYGVKD. The CDR3 spans 16 residues. V shed 0 bases and J 3 bases; nucleotides not matched to a gene: 5. CDR3 amino acids: CAISESGTAGKNIQYF. DNA for the CDR3: TGTGCCATCAGTGAGTCGGGGACAGCCGGCAAAAACATTCAGTACTTC.

The chain employs TRBV27 and TRBJ1-1; D perhaps matches TRBD1 (5 bases). The CDR3 has 13 amino acids. The germline V gene encodes CDR1 MNHEY and CDR2 SMNVEV (reference sequence). V shed 1 base and J shed 4 bases, with 7 bases lying between them. The CDR3 sequence: CASSLWQGTEAFF. CDR3 DNA: TGTGCCAGCAGTTTATGGCAGGGCACTGAAGCTTTCTTT.

CDR3 region: CASSLFPDSHQETQYF. As DNA, the CDR3 is TGTGCCAGCAGTTTATTTCCCGACAGCCACCAAGAGACCCAGTACTTC. The rearrangement links TRBV27 to TRBJ2-5; possible D gene TRBD1, 5 bases. The CDR3 extends over 16 amino acids. Deletions cut 1 base from V and 0 bases from J, with 12 bases between. Germline assignment: CDR1 MNHEY and CDR2 SMNVEV (reference sequence).

The J gene is TRBJ2-2, the V gene TRBV27; a possible D gene is TRBD2 (6 bases). With 5 bases removed from V and 4 bases from J, the gap between germline ends came to 14 bases. Germline V gene lookup returns CDR1 MNHEY and CDR2 SMNVEV (reference sequence). The CDR3 loop spans 15 amino acids. The CDR3 DNA sequence: TGTGCCAGCAGTGCTACTAGCTTCGCCACCGGGGAGCTGTTTTTT. Its protein product is CASSATSFATGELFF.

The rearrangement uses TRBV27 and TRBJ2-7; D possibly corresponds to TRBD1 (6 bases). Germline CDR1 reads MNHEY; CDR2 reads SMNVEV (reference sequence). The germline V and J ends were trimmed by 2 bases and 1 base, with 15 bases remaining between them. CDR3 size: 16 residues. CDR3 nucleotides: TGTGCCAGCAGTTTAAAAGGGGGTGGGACGTCCTACGAGCAGTACTTC. This codes for CASSLKGGGTSYEQYF.

As regards this clone: This same CDR3 is encoded by further DNA sequences in the sample. The chain combines TRBV19 with TRBJ1-1; unclear D gene. The germline V and J ends were trimmed by 3 bases and 8 bases, with 13 bases remaining between them. CDR1 is LNHDA and CDR2 is SQIVND in the germline V gene (reference sequence). The CDR3 totals 13 residues. The chain's CDR3 is CASSIRGRTEAFF. In DNA, the CDR3 is TGTGCCAGTAGTATCAGAGGGCGGACCGAAGCTTTCTTT.

The rearrangement links TRBV18 to TRBJ2-5; D may be TRBD2 (6 bases). CDR1 KGHSH and CDR2 LQKENI come from the germline V gene. Between the trimmed V and J ends, which lost 4 bases and 1 base, there was a span of 19 bases. The CDR3 contains 17 residues. CDR3 nucleotide sequence: TGTGCCAGCTCACTCACTACAGGCGGCGGGGTCCAAGAGACCCAGTACTTC. Translating gives CASSLTTGGGVQETQYF. Full variable domain (remainder filled in from reference TRBV18 and TRBJ2-5): NAGVMQNPRHLVRRRGQEARLRCSPMKGHSHVYWYRQLPEEGLKFMVYLQKENIIDESGMPKERFSAEFPKEGPSILRIQQVVRGDSAAYFCASSLTTGGGVQETQYFGPGTRLLVL.

The CDR3 coding sequence is TGTGCCAGCAGCTTAATTAGCGGGAGCCCCTACAATGAGCAGTTCTTC. Translated: CASSLISGSPYNEQFF. The chain joins TRBV7-3 to TRBJ2-1; 9 positions match TRBD2. The CDR3 is 16 residues long. Per germline, CDR1 SGHTA and CDR2 FQGTGA. The V gene end was trimmed by 1 base and the J gene end by 2 bases; junction bases not matched to a gene: 3. Based on the CDR3 plus reference TRBV7-3 and TRBJ2-1, the full variable domain is GAGVSQTPSNKVTEKGKYVELRCDPISGHTALYWYRQSLGQGPEFLIYFQGTGAADDSGLPNDRFFAVRPEGSVSTLKIQRTERGDSAVYLCASSLISGSPYNEQFFGPGTRLTVL.

This chain joins TRBV7-9 and TRBJ2-7, with 8 bases lining up with TRBD1. This CDR3 spans 15 amino acids. CDR1 is SEHNR, CDR2 FQNEAQ, per germline (reference sequence). The V gene end was trimmed by 7 bases and the J gene end by 1 base; junction bases not matched to a gene: 9. CDR3 protein: CASNWATGGSYEQYF. The CDR3 nucleotides read TGTGCCAGCAACTGGGCCACAGGGGGTTCCTACGAGCAGTACTTC.

The rearrangement uses TRBV9 and TRBJ1-2, with TRBD1 matching 9 bases. V lost 3 bases and J lost 8; bases outside the gene matches: 2. Germline V lookup: CDR1 SGDLS, CDR2 YYNGEE. The CDR3 runs 12 residues. The CDR3 DNA sequence: TGTGCCAGCAGCGGGACAGGGGTCGGCTACACCTTC. It is translated as CASSGTGVGYTF.

On this clone itself: The junction departs from germline at one end; a sequencing error may be responsible. V gene TRBV27 combines with J gene TRBJ1-2, with TRBD1 as a possible D gene (6 bases). Looked up from germline, CDR1 is MNHEY and CDR2 is SMNVEV (reference sequence). CDR3 length: 16 amino acids. The CDR3 here is CASRLSAGEGFYGYTF. CDR3 nucleotides: TGTGCCAGCAGATTATCAGCAGGGGAAGGATTCTATGGCTACACCTTC.

The rearrangement uses TRBV29-1 and TRBJ1-1; D remains unclear. This CDR3 comprises 12 residues. The V and J ends lost 2 bases and 5 bases respectively, with 9 bases between them. Per the germline V gene, CDR1 is SQVTM and CDR2 is ANQGSEA. This chain's CDR3 is CSVEQVGTEAFF. The CDR3 nucleotides are TGCAGCGTTGAACAGGTTGGGACTGAAGCTTTCTTT.

The chain combines TRBV11-2 with TRBJ2-7; D unclear. Germline loops: CDR1 SGHAT, CDR2 FQNNGV. Trimming stripped 5 bases from V and 7 bases from J, with 12 bases between. This CDR3 is built from 12 residues. The CDR3 DNA reads TGTGCCAGCAGCCGCTACCTGGAGGAGCAGTACTTC. Protein product: CASSRYLEEQYF.

Comments on this clone: The germline gene is not matched at one end of the junction; a read error may be the cause. The chain carries TRBV6-1 and TRBJ2-7; 7 nucleotides match TRBD2. Germline lookup yields CDR1 MNHNS and CDR2 SASEGT. There are 14 residues in the CDR3. CDR3 DNA: TGTGCCAGCAGTGCTGCGGGGGACCATGGGGAGCCGTACTTC. The encoded protein is CASSAAGDHGEPYF.

The sample holds one count of this clone. The V and J genes are TRBV7-3 and TRBJ1-1, with 8 nucleotides matching TRBD1. CDR3 size: 14 residues. Unmatched junction bases numbered 6, after V lost 5 bases and J lost 4 bases. The V gene's germline CDR1 is SGHTA and CDR2 FQGTGA. The CDR3 region has the DNA TGTGCCAGCAGCGCGCGACAGGGGACCACTGAAGCTTTCTTT. This codes for CASSARQGTTEAFF.

The chain couples TRBV2 to TRBJ1-5; 8 nucleotides match TRBD1. Germline V lookup: CDR1 SNHLY, CDR2 FYNNEI. Unmatched junction bases numbered 7, after V lost 5 bases and J lost 4 bases. CDR3 length: 15 residues. The chain's CDR3 is CASSTWTGQNQPQHF. CDR3 nucleotide sequence: TGTGCCAGCAGTACGTGGACAGGGCAAAATCAGCCCCAGCATTTT.

The chain uses TRBV6-1 and TRBJ2-7, with D perhaps TRBD2 (6 bases). V was shortened by 6 bases and J by 6 bases, with 12 bases between the two germline ends. CDR3 length: 12 residues. Germline V gives CDR1 MNHNS, CDR2 SASEGT. The CDR3 nucleotides are TGTGCCAGCAGGGCTGGGGGGTTCGAGCAGTACTTC. Protein sequence: CASRAGGFEQYF.

V is TRBV5-1 and J is TRBJ1-5; 9 nucleotides line up with TRBD1. This CDR3 contains 15 residues. Germline CDR1 and CDR2: SGHRS and YFSETQ. V was pared by 4 bases and J by 2 bases, with 4 bases of the junction left unmatched. DNA of the CDR3: TGCGCCAGCAGCCCTACAGGGGGCGGCAATCAGCCCCAGCATTTT. Translated, it gives CASSPTGGGNQPQHF. Supplemented by reference TRBV5-1 and TRBJ1-5, the full variable domain reads KAGVTQTPRYLIKTRGQQVTLSCSPISGHRSVSWYQQTPGQGLQFLFEYFSETQRNKGNFPGRFSGRQFSNSRSEMNVSTLELGDSALYLCASSPTGGGNQPQHFGDGTRLSIL.

On this clone itself: This same CDR3 is encoded by further DNA sequences in the sample. V usage is TRBV19 and J usage is TRBJ1-1; D not certain. The CDR3 is 12 residues long. With 4 bases removed from V and 1 base from J, the gap between germline ends came to 4 bases. Germline values: CDR1 LNHDA, CDR2 SQIVND (reference sequence). The CDR3 DNA is TGTGCCAGTAGTACGGGGAACACTGAAGCTTTCTTT. It translates to CASSTGNTEAFF. The whole variable domain, filled in from reference TRBV19 and TRBJ1-1, reads DGGITQSPKYLFRKEGQNVTLSCEQNLNHDAMYWYRQDPGQGLRLIYYSQIVNDFQKGDIAEGYSVSREKKESFPLTVTSAQKNPTAFYLCASSTGNTEAFFGQGTRLTVV.

The chain is built from TRBV6-5 and TRBJ2-7; TRBD2 matches at 9 bases. With V trimmed by 8 bases and J by 8 bases, 13 bases remained unmatched. The CDR3 is 14 residues long. Per germline, CDR1 MNHEY and CDR2 SVGAGI. Written as DNA, the CDR3 is TGTGCCAGCGCTGACAGTCTAGCGGGGCAGAAGCAGTACTTC. This sequence encodes CASADSLAGQKQYF.

This chain connects TRBV5-1 to TRBJ2-7; 11 bases match TRBD2. CDR1 is SGHRS, CDR2 YFSETQ, per germline. J lost 7 bases, V lost 0 bases, and 9 bases had no gene match. There are 16 residues in the CDR3. The CDR3 nucleotides are TGCGCCAGCAGCTTGGCCGGTAGCGGGAGGGCACGGGAGCAGTACTTC. The encoded protein is CASSLAGSGRAREQYF.

The chain carries TRBV5-1 and TRBJ2-7, with D possibly being TRBD2 (5 bases). The V gene lost 4 bases and the J gene lost 6 bases, with 14 bases spanning the gap. The CDR3 covers 13 residues. CDR1 is SGHRS, CDR2 YFSETQ, per germline. This CDR3 reads CASSHSGGPEQYF. The CDR3 nucleotides read TGCGCCAGCAGCCACTCTGGAGGCCCCGAGCAGTACTTC. The complete variable domain, with remaining parts taken from reference TRBV5-1 and TRBJ2-7, reads KAGVTQTPRYLIKTRGQQVTLSCSPISGHRSVSWYQQTPGQGLQFLFEYFSETQRNKGNFPGRFSGRQFSNSRSEMNVSTLELGDSALYLCASSHSGGPEQYFGPGTRLTVT.

V usage is TRBV2 and J usage is TRBJ2-7, with a tentative D call TRBD1 (6 bases). CDR3 length equals 14 residues. Deletions cut 4 bases from V and 1 base from J, with 11 bases between. CDR1 is SNHLY, CDR2 FYNNEI, per germline. CDR3 sequence: CASSGQGSSYEQYF. CDR3 nucleotides: TGTGCCAGCAGTGGGCAGGGGTCGTCCTACGAGCAGTACTTC.

The V gene is TRBV5-6, the J gene TRBJ2-2; 11 bases agree with TRBD2. Germline assignment: CDR1 SGHDT and CDR2 YYEEEE. With 6 bases clipped from V and 6 bases from J, the junction kept 4 bases outside the gene matches. The CDR3 extends over 14 amino acids. Written as DNA, the CDR3 is TGTGCCAGCAATGGACTAGCGGGCGCCGGGGAGCTGTTTTTT. This translates into CASNGLAGAGELFF.

The chain has TRBV18 and TRBJ1-5; tentatively, D is TRBD1 (6 bases). V was shortened by 3 bases and J by 5 bases, with 14 bases between the two germline ends. Germline CDR1 reads KGHSH; CDR2 reads LQKENI. The CDR3 has 15 amino acids. The CDR3 DNA reads as TGTGCCAGCTCACCGATCAGGGGTGGGGATCAGCCCCAGCATTTT. Amino acids: CASSPIRGGDQPQHF.

The chain is built from TRBV12-5 and TRBJ2-5; weak D call: TRBD1 (5 bases). V was cut by 5 bases and J by 1 base, with 14 bases left in between. Germline V lookup: CDR1 LGHNT, CDR2 FRNRAP. CDR3 size: 15 residues. The CDR3 sequence is CASGLYRDSQETQYF. Written as DNA, the CDR3 is TGTGCTAGTGGTCTATACCGCGACAGCCAAGAGACCCAGTACTTC.

This chain uses TRBV6-5 with TRBJ2-7, with 9 bases that match TRBD2. CDR1 MNHEY and CDR2 SVGAGI come from the germline V gene. The CDR3 contains 16 residues. Trimming took 2 bases from V and 6 from J; bases not matched to a gene: 11. CDR3 sequence reads: CASSYHRTSAPGEQYF. The CDR3 nucleotides read TGTGCCAGCAGTTACCACCGGACTAGCGCCCCGGGCGAGCAGTACTTC.

This clone was picked up one time. The chain carries TRBV7-3 and TRBJ2-1; 9 bases line up with TRBD2. The CDR3 consists of 18 residues. The germline gives CDR1 SGHTA, CDR2 FQGTGA. The J segment lost 6 bases and the V segment lost 1 base, leaving 13 bases of the junction unmatched. DNA for the CDR3: TGTGCCAGCAGCTTAATCGGGGGGGGTAGCGGGAGTGGCAATGAGCAGTTCTTC. Its translation: CASSLIGGGSGSGNEQFF.